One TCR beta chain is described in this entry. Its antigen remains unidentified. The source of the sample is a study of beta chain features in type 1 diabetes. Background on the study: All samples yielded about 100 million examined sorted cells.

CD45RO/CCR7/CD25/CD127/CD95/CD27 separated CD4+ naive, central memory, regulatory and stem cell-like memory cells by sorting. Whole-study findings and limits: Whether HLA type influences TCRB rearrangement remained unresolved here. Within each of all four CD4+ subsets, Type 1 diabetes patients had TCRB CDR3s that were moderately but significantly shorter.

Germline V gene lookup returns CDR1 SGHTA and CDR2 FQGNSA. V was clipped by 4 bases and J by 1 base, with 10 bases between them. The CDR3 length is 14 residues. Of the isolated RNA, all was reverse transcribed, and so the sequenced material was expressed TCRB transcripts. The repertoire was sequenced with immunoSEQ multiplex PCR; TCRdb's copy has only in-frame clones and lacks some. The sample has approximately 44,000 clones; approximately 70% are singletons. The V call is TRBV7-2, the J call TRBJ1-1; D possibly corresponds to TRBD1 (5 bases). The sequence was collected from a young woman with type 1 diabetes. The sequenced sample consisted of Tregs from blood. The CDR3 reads CASSSNQGNTEAFF. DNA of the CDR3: TGTGCCAGCAGCTCAAATCAGGGGAACACTGAAGCTTTCTTT.